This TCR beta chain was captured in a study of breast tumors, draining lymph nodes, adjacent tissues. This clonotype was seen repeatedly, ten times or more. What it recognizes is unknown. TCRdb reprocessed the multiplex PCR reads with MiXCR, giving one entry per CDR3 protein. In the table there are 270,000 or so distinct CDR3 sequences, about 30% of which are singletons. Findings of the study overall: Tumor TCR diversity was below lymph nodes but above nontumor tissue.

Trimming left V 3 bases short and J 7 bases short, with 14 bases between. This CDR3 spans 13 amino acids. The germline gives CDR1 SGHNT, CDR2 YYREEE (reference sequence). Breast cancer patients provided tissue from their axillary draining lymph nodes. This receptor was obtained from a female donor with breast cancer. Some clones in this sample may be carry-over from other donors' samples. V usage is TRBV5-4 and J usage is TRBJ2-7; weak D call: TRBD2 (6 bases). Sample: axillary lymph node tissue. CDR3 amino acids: CASSSRLGREQYF. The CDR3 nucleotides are TGTGCCAGCAGCTCCCGTCTGGGGAGGGAGCAGTACTTC.